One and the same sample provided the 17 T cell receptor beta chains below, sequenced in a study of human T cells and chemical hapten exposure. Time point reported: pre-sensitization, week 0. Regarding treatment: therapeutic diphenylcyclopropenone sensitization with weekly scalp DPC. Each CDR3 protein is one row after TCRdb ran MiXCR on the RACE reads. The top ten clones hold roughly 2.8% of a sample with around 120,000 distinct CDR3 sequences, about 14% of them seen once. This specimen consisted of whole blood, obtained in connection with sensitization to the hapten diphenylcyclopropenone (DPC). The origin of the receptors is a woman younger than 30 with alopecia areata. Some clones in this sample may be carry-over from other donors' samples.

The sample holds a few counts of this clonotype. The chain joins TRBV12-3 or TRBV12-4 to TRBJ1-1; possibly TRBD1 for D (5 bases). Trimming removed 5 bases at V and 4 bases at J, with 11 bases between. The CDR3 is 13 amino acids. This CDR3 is CASSNQGSTEAFF. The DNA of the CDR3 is TGTGCCAGCAGTAACCAGGGAAGCACTGAAGCTTTCTTT.

As DNA, the CDR3 is TGTGCCAGCAGCCATGGAGAACCGGGACAGAGCACAGATACGCAGTATTTT. Its protein is CASSHGEPGQSTDTQYF. The chain employs TRBV7-2 and TRBJ2-3; TRBD1 matches 7 bases. Germline V CDR1 and CDR2: SGHTA, FQGNSA. J gave up 0 bases and V 5 bases, and 11 bases lay outside the gene matches. The length of the CDR3 is 17 residues.

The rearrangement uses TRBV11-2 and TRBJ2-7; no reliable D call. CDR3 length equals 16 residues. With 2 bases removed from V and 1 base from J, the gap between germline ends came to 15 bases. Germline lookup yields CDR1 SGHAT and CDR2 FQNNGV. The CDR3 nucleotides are TGTGCCAGCAGCTTAAGCCGGGCCCTCAGGTCCTACGAGCAGTACTTC. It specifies CASSLSRALRSYEQYF.

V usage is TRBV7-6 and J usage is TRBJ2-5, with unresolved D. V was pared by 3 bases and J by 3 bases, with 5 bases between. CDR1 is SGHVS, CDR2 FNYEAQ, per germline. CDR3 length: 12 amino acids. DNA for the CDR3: TGTGCCAGCAGCTTCCAGGAAGAGACCCAGTACTTC. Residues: CASSFQEETQYF.

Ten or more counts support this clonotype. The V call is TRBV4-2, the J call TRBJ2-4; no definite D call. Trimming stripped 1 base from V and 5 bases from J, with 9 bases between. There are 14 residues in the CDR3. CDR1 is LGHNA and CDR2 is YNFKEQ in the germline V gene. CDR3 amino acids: CASSQGRSQNIQYF. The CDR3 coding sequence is TGTGCCAGCAGCCAAGGAAGAAGTCAAAACATTCAGTACTTC.

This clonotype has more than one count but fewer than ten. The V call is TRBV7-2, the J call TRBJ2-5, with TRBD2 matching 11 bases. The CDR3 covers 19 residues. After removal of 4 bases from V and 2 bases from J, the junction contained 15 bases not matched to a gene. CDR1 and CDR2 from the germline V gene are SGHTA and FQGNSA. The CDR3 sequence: CASSSLGLAGGGRQETQYF. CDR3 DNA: TGTGCCAGCAGCTCCCTTGGGCTAGCGGGGGGCGGTCGGCAAGAGACCCAGTACTTC.

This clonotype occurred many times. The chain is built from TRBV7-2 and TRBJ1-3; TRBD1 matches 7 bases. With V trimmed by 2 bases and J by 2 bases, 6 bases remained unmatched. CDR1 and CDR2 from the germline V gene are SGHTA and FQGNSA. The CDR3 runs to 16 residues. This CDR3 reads CASSLQWGTAGNTIYF. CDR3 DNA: TGTGCCAGCAGCTTACAGTGGGGGACAGCTGGAAACACCATATATTTT.

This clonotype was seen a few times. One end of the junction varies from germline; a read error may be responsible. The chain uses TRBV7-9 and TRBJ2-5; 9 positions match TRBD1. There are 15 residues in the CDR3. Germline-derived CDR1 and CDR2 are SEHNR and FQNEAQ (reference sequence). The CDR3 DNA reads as TGTGCCAGCACCTTACGGACAGGGGATCGAGAGACCCAGTACTTC. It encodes CASTLRTGDRETQYF.

DNA of the CDR3: TGCGCCAGCAGCCGAGGACGGCCGAACACCGGGGAGCTGTTTTTT. This encodes CASSRGRPNTGELFF. The chain is built from TRBV4-1 and TRBJ2-2; D is ambiguous. Trimming took 4 bases from V and 0 from J, leaving 9 bases between them. The germline CDR1 and CDR2 sequences are MGHRA and YSYEKL. This CDR3 has 15 amino acids.

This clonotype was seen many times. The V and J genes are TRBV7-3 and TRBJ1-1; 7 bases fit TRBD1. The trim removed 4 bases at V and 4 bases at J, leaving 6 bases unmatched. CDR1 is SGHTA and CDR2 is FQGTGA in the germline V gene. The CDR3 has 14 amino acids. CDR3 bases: TGTGCCAGCAGCTCCCCGGGACAGACCACTGAAGCTTTCTTT. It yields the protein CASSSPGQTTEAFF.

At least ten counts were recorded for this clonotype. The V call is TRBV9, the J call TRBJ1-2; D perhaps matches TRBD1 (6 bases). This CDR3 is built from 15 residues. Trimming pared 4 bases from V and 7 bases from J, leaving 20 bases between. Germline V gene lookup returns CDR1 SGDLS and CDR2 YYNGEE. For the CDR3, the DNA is TGTGCCAGCAGCCCCGGGACACATCGATTTGGTGGCTACACCTTC. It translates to CASSPGTHRFGGYTF.

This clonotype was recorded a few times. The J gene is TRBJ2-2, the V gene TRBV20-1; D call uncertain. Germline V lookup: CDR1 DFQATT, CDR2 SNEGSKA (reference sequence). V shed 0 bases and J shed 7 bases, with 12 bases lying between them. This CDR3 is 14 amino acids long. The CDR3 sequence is CSARDRSGVGELFF. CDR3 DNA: TGCAGTGCTAGAGATCGTTCTGGTGTCGGGGAGCTGTTTTTT.

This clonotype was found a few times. The DNA of the CDR3 is TGCGCCAGCAGCCGTTGGACAGCGAACACCGGGGAGCTGTTTTTT. Residues: CASSRWTANTGELFF. This chain uses TRBV4-3 with TRBJ2-2; maybe TRBD1 (6 bases). This CDR3 contains 15 residues. Germline V gene data show CDR1 as LGHNA and CDR2 as YSLEER. The germline V and J ends were trimmed by 4 bases and 0 bases, with 9 bases remaining between them.

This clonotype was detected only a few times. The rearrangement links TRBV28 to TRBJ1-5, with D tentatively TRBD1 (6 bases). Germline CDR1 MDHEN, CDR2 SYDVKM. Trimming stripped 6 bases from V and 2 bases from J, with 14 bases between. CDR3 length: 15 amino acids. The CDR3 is CASSLTGERNQPQHF. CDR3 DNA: TGTGCCAGCAGCTTGACAGGAGAACGCAATCAGCCCCAGCATTTT.

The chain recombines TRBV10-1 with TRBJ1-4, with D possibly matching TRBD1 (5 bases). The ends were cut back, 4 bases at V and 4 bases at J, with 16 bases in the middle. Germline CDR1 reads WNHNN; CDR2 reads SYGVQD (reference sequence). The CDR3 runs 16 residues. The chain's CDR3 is CASSVLQGGYNEKLFF. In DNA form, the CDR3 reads TGCGCCAGCAGTGTCCTCCAGGGCGGGTATAATGAAAAACTGTTTTTT.

The CDR3 bases are TGTGCAAGTCGTCATACAGGGTACAATCAGCCCCAGCATTTT. This encodes CASRHTGYNQPQHF. The chain uses TRBV12-2 and TRBJ1-5; TRBD1 is the table's D call and was not checked against the DNA. TRBV12-2 is a pseudogene locus. The CDR3 spans 14 residues.

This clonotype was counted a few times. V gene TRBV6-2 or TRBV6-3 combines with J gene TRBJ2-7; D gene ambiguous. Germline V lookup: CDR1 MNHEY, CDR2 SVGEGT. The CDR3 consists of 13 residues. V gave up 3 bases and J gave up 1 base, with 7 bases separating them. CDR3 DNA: TGTGCCAGCAGTTATGGCATTTCCTACGAGCAGTACTTC. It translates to CASSYGISYEQYF.